The 11 T cell receptor beta chains reported below all come from one sample, sequenced in a study of response to subunit inactivated influenza vaccine. TCRdb used MiXCR to reprocess the RT-PCR reads, holding one entry per CDR3 protein. The sample has about 570,000 distinct CDR3 sequences, over 9% seen once. These same records also appear under a second study, on T cells expressing NK-cell markers. That source notes: The authors made TCR beta cDNA libraries by 5'RACE template switching. This switching added a universal primer site and UMIs.

The sequences come from PBMCs from blood, collected on the day of vaccination. The receptors stem from a man aged 45-60 years who received an inactivated influenza vaccine.

A few counts support this clonotype. The rearrangement links TRBV9 to TRBJ2-1, with D unresolved. This CDR3 is built from 12 residues. V was clipped by 0 bases and J by 8 bases, with 6 bases between them. Germline V gives CDR1 SGDLS, CDR2 YYNGEE. CDR3 residues: CASSVVTDEQFF. Here the CDR3 DNA reads TGTGCCAGCAGCGTAGTCACCGATGAGCAGTTCTTC.

This chain links TRBV7-6 with TRBJ2-5; unclear D gene. This CDR3 is built from 14 residues. Trimming took off 2 bases at V and 3 bases at J, with 10 bases between the two ends. Germline assignment: CDR1 SGHVS and CDR2 FNYEAQ. CDR3 DNA sequence: TGTGCCAGCAGCTTAACGTTAAAGAAAGAGACCCAGTACTTC. This gives the protein CASSLTLKKETQYF. The whole variable domain, filled in from reference TRBV7-6 and TRBJ2-5, reads GAGVSQSPRYKVTKRGQDVALRCDPISGHVSLYWYRQALGQGPEFLTYFNYEAQQDKSGLPNDRFSAERPEGSISTLTIQRTEQRDSAMYRCASSLTLKKETQYFGPGTRLLVL.

This clonotype was counted many times. The V and J genes are TRBV10-3 and TRBJ1-2; D not resolved. V lost 2 bases and J 3 bases, leaving 7 bases between the germline ends. CDR1 ENHRY and CDR2 SYGVKD come from the germline V gene. CDR3 length: 13 residues. The CDR3 spells CAISERHDYGYTF. Written as DNA, the CDR3 is TGTGCCATCAGTGAGAGGCATGACTATGGCTACACCTTC.

This rearrangement joins TRBV11-3 to TRBJ2-3; TRBD2 agrees at 9 bases. This CDR3 is built from 20 residues. Trimming at V came to 2 bases and at J to 4 bases, leaving 19 bases not matched to a gene. Germline CDR1 SGHNT, CDR2 YENEEA. CDR3 sequence (DNA): TGTGCCAGCAGCTTATCTCCCTACGGCGGGAGGGGGTTGCGAGCAGATACGCAGTATTTT. Translating gives CASSLSPYGGRGLRADTQYF. Drawing the rest from reference TRBV11-3 and TRBJ2-3, the complete variable domain is EAGVVQSPRYKIIEKKQPVAFWCNPISGHNTLYWYLQNLGQGPELLIRYENEEAVDDSQLPKDRFSAERLKGVDSTLKIQPAELGDSAVYLCASSLSPYGGRGLRADTQYFGPGTRLTVL.

The sample holds a few counts of this clonotype. The rearrangement joins TRBV27 to TRBJ1-1; maybe TRBD1 (5 bases). V lost 8 bases and J 5 bases, leaving 18 bases between the germline ends. Germline V gives CDR1 MNHEY, CDR2 SMNVEV (reference sequence). The CDR3 sequence is 14 residues long. The CDR3, as DNA: TGTGCCAGCCAGACCGGGACCGGAGGGACTGAAGCTTTCTTT. Protein: CASQTGTGGTEAFF.

The CDR3 loop reads CASSLLGGLDPRETQYF. In DNA form, the CDR3 reads TGTGCCAGCAGCCTACTCGGGGGACTAGACCCCCGAGAGACCCAGTACTTC. This rearrangement joins TRBV7-8 to TRBJ2-5; TRBD2 matches 8 bases. V shed 5 bases and J 4 bases; nucleotides not matched to a gene: 15. The CDR3 runs 17 residues. Germline CDR1 is SGHVS and CDR2 is FQNEAQ.

The chain has TRBV12-3 or TRBV12-4 and TRBJ2-3; TRBD2 matches at 8 bases. The length of the CDR3 is 15 residues. The J segment lost 0 bases and the V segment lost 8 bases, leaving 7 bases of the junction unmatched. CDR3 nucleotides: TGTGCCAGCGTGGCTAGCGGGTATAGCACAGATACGCAGTATTTT. Encoded protein: CASVASGYSTDTQYF.

In this sample, this clonotype turned up a few times. CDR3 coding DNA: TGCGCCAGCAGCCAGCTGGGCGGGACAGGGTTCTACGAGCAGTACTTC. Translation: CASSQLGGTGFYEQYF. V and J are TRBV4-1 and TRBJ2-7; 9 bases map to TRBD1. The J segment lost 3 bases and the V segment lost 3 bases, leaving 9 bases of the junction unmatched. The V gene's germline CDR1 is MGHRA and CDR2 YSYEKL. The CDR3 spans 16 residues.

This clonotype was observed many times. The chain recombines TRBV6-2 or TRBV6-3 with TRBJ1-1; 12 bases are shared with TRBD1. This CDR3 contains 16 residues. The germline gives CDR1 MNHEY, CDR2 SVGEGT. V shed 5 bases and J 1 base; nucleotides not matched to a gene: 5. The CDR3 DNA sequence: TGTGCCAGCAGTCTCCCGGGACAGGGGGCGAACACTGAAGCTTTCTTT. Encoded protein: CASSLPGQGANTEAFF.

The sample holds a few counts of this clonotype. The gene calls are TRBV5-1 and TRBJ2-7; maybe TRBD1 (5 bases). This CDR3 comprises 15 residues. V was shortened by 0 bases and J by 0 bases, with 10 bases between the two germline ends. Germline CDR1 reads SGHRS; CDR2 reads YFSETQ. The CDR3 bases are TGCGCCAGCAGCTTGGACAGGACCTACTCCTACGAGCAGTACTTC. Protein sequence: CASSLDRTYSYEQYF.

J is TRBJ2-5 and V is TRBV7-2; TRBD2 matches 10 bases. Germline CDR1 SGHTA, CDR2 FQGNSA. Trimming at V came to 5 bases and at J to 1 base, leaving 4 bases not matched to a gene. The CDR3 extends over 15 amino acids. CDR3 amino acids: CASSERTSGQETQYF. The CDR3 DNA is TGTGCCAGCAGCGAGCGGACTAGCGGCCAAGAGACCCAGTACTTC.